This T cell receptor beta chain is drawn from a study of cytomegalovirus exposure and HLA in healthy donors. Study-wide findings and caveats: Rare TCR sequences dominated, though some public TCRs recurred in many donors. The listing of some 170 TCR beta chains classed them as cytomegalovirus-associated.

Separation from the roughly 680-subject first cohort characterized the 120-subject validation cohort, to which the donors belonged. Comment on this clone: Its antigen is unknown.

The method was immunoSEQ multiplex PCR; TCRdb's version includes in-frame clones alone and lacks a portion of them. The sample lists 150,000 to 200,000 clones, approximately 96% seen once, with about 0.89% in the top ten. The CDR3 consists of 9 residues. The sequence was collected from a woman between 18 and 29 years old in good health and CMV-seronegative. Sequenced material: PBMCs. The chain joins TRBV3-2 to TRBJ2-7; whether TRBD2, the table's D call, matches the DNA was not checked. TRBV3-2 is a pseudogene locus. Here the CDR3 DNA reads TGTGCCCGTAAGCACGAGCAGTACTTC. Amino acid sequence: CARKHEQYF.